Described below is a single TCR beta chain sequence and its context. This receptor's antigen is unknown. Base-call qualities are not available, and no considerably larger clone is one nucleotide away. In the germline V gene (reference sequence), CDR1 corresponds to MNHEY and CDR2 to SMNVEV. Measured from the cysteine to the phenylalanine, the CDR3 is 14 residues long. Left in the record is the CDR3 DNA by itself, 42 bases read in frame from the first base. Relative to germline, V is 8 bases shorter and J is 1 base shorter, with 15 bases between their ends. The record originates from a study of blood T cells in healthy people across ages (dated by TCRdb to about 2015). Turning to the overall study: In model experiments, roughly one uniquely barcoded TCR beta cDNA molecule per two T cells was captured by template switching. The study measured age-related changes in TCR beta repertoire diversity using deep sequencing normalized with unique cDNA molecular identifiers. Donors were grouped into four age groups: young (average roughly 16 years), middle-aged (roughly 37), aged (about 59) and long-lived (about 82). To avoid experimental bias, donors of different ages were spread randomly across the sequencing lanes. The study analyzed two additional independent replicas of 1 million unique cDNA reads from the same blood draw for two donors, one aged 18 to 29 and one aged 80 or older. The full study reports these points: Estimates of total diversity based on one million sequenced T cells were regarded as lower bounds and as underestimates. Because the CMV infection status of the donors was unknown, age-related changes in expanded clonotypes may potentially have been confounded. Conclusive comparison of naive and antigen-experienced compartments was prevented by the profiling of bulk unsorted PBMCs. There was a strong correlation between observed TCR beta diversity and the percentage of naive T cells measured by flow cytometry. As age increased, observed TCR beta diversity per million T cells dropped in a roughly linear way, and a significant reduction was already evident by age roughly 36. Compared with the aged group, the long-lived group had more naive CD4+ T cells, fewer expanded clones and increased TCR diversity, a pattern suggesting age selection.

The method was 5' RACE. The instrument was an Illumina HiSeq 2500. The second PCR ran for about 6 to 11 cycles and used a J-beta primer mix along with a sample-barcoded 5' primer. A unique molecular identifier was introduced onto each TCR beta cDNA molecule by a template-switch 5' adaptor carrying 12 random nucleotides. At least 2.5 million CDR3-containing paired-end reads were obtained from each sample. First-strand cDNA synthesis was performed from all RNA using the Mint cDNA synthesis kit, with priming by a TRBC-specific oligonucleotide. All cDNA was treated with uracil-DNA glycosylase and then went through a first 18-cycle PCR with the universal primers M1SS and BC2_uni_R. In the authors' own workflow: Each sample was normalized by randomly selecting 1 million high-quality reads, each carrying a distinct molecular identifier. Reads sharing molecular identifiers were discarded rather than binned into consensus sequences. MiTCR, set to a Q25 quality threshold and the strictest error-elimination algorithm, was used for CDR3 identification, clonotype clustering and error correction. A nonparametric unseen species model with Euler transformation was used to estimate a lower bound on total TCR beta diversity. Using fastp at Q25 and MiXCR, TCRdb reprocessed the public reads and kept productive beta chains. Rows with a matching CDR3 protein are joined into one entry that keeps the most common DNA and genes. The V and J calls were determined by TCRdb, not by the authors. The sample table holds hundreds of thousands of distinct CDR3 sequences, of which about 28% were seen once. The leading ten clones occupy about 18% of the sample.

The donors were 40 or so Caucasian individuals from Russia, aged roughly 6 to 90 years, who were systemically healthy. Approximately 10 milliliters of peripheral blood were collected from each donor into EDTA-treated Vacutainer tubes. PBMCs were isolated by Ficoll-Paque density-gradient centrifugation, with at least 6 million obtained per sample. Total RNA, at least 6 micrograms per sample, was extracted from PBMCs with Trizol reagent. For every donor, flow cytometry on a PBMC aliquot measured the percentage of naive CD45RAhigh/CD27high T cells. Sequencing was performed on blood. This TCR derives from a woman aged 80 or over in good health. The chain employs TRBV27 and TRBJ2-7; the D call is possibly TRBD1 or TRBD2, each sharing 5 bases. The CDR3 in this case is CASSHRGSSYEQYF. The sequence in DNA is TGTGCCAGCTCCCACCGGGGCTCGTCCTACGAGCAGTACTTC.